The present T cell receptor beta chain was sequenced within a study of cytomegalovirus exposure and HLA in healthy donors. Study-wide results and limits: Indistinguishability led to the exclusion of some V segments, TRBV6-2 and TRBV6-3 included.

After removal of 1 base from V and 4 bases from J, the junction contained 5 bases not matched to a gene. Per the germline V gene, CDR1 is KGHSH and CDR2 is LQKENI. The CDR3 length is 16 residues. It was with 60 Vbeta and 13 Jbeta primers that the PCR ran. The data were produced by immunoSEQ multiplex PCR, yet TCRdb's version contains in-frame clones alone and is incomplete. Of some 210,000 clones in the sample, 70% to 80% were seen once. With regard to this clone: What it recognizes is unknown.

Donors showed nominal health when sampled, although they likely had unrecorded immune exposures. This receptor was taken from a woman aged 30 to 39 in good health and CMV-seropositive. The chain couples TRBV18 to TRBJ1-3, with 9 bases identical to TRBD1. Sequenced material: PBMCs. CDR3 sequence (DNA): TGTGCCAGCTCACCACGGGACAGGGCTTTGGGAAACACCATATATTTT. Residues: CASSPRDRALGNTIYF.